A single sample is the source of the 8 T cell receptor beta chains below, sequenced in a study of blood T cell repertoires in COVID-19. Data came from immunoSEQ multiplex PCR; TCRdb stores just in-frame clones and leaves some out. This repertoire shows approximately 500,000 clones, approximately 87% found once; its top ten account for approximately 2%. The sequencing sample was made of PBMCs or T cells enriched from blood (not recorded which). These receptors were taken from a woman aged 40 to 49 who had recovered from COVID-19.

This chain links TRBV14 with TRBJ2-7; D is perhaps TRBD1 (6 bases). Between the trimmed V and J ends, which lost 5 bases and 0 bases, there was a span of 11 bases. The CDR3 totals 14 residues. The germline gives CDR1 SGHDN, CDR2 FVKESK. The CDR3 nucleotides read TGTGCCAGCAGCATTACAGGGAGCTCCTACGAGCAGTACTTC. Translating it yields CASSITGSSYEQYF.

J is TRBJ2-1 and V is TRBV19; D perhaps matches TRBD1 (6 bases). The germline gives CDR1 LNHDA, CDR2 SQIVND (reference sequence). The CDR3 covers 14 residues. The V end lost 6 bases, the J end lost 7 bases, and 16 bases lay between the germline ends. In DNA form, the CDR3 reads TGTGCCAGTAGACCACCCACAGGGTATAATGAGCAGTTCTTC. Its translation: CASRPPTGYNEQFF. The full variable domain, its missing parts supplied by reference TRBV19 and TRBJ2-1, is DGGITQSPKYLFRKEGQNVTLSCEQNLNHDAMYWYRQDPGQGLRLIYYSQIVNDFQKGDIAEGYSVSREKKESFPLTVTSAQKNPTAFYLCASRPPTGYNEQFFGPGTRLTVL.

V gene TRBV4-1 combines with J gene TRBJ2-7, with a tentative D call TRBD1 (5 bases). The V end was cut by 6 bases, the J end by 6 bases, with 9 bases between. Germline CDR1 reads MGHRA; CDR2 reads YSYEKL. This CDR3 spans 11 amino acids. The CDR3 coding sequence is TGCGCCAGCAGTGACAGTCTCGAGCAGTACTTC. Its protein is CASSDSLEQYF.

This chain joins TRBV6-5 and TRBJ2-2, with D tentatively TRBD1 (6 bases). V shed 2 bases and J shed 7 bases, with 17 bases lying between them. This CDR3 has 16 residues. Per germline, CDR1 MNHEY and CDR2 SVGAGI. For the CDR3, the DNA is TGTGCCAGCAGTTACGGTCACGCAGGGGCTGTCGGGGAGCTGTTTTTT. This translates into CASSYGHAGAVGELFF.

This clone was found a few times. The chain couples TRBV5-1 to TRBJ2-5; weak D call: TRBD1 (5 bases). V was cut by 1 base and J by 1 base, with 11 bases left in between. Germline V gene lookup returns CDR1 SGHRS and CDR2 YFSETQ. The CDR3 extends over 15 amino acids. In nucleotides, the CDR3 is TGCGCCAGCAGCTTGAGGACAAGCATCCAAGAGACCCAGTACTTC. Amino acid sequence: CASSLRTSIQETQYF. The variable domain in full, with the rest retrieved from reference TRBV5-1 and TRBJ2-5, is KAGVTQTPRYLIKTRGQQVTLSCSPISGHRSVSWYQQTPGQGLQFLFEYFSETQRNKGNFPGRFSGRQFSNSRSEMNVSTLELGDSALYLCASSLRTSIQETQYFGPGTRLLVL.

The chain combines TRBV6-6 with TRBJ2-7; D is unclear. Germline values: CDR1 MNHNY, CDR2 SVGAGI (reference sequence). Trimming shortened V by 5 bases and J by 6 bases, and 23 bases separated the two germline ends. There are 16 residues in the CDR3. The CDR3 DNA sequence: TGTGCCAGCAGTCCCGCCTCAGGTGACCCGCTCGGCGAGCAGTACTTC. This sequence encodes CASSPASGDPLGEQYF.

V gene TRBV10-2 combines with J gene TRBJ2-3; the match to TRBD2 covers 7 bases. With 0 bases clipped from V and 2 bases from J, the junction kept 2 bases outside the gene matches. Germline lookup yields CDR1 WSHSY and CDR2 SAAADI. The CDR3 is 15 residues long. The CDR3 is CASSESGRATDTQYF. The CDR3 DNA reads as TGCGCCAGCAGTGAGTCGGGGAGGGCCACAGATACGCAGTATTTT.

The chain's CDR3 is CASSLSGLAGDAYEQYF. In DNA, the CDR3 is TGTGCCAGCAGTTTATCGGGACTAGCCGGAGACGCCTACGAGCAGTACTTC. The rearrangement links TRBV27 to TRBJ2-7, with 9 bases matching TRBD2. Germline-derived CDR1 and CDR2 are MNHEY and SMNVEV (reference sequence). The CDR3 extends over 17 amino acids. With 0 bases clipped from V and 2 bases from J, the junction kept 8 bases outside the gene matches.